Given below is one TCR beta chain in context. Its antigen is as yet unknown. With 60 Vbeta and 13 Jbeta primers, the PCR was carried out. Sequenced by immunoSEQ multiplex PCR; TCRdb stores in-frame clones only, minus some. In the table there are some 100,000 clones, more than 60% of which are singletons. J gave up 0 bases and V 5 bases, and 4 bases lay outside the gene matches. Germline V gene lookup returns CDR1 ENHRY and CDR2 SYGVKD. The CDR3 has 14 residues. The data are from a study of cytomegalovirus exposure and HLA in healthy donors. Study-level findings and limits: Owing to their indistinguishability, certain V segments, notably TRBV6-2 and TRBV6-3, were excluded.

This chain joins TRBV10-3 and TRBJ2-7; 7 nucleotides agree with TRBD1. The sequence was collected from a woman between 18 and 29 years old in good health and CMV-seropositive. Input material: PBMCs. CDR3: CAISKRDSSYEQYF. The CDR3 region has the DNA TGTGCCATCAGTAAAAGGGACAGCTCCTACGAGCAGTACTTC.